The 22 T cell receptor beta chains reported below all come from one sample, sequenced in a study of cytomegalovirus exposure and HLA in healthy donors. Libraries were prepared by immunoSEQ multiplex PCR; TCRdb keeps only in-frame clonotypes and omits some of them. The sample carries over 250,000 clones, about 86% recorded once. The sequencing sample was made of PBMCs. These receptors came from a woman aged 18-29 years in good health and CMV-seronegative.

For the CDR3, the DNA is TGCGCCAGGCGACTTCCGGTGGGACAGGAATTTTTCCACGAGCAGTACTTC. Its protein is CARRLPVGQEFFHEQYF. This chain links TRBV10-1 with TRBJ2-7; 8 positions agree with TRBD1. CDR1 and CDR2 (germline): WNHNN, SYGVQD (reference sequence). This CDR3 is built from 17 residues. Germline trimming cut 9 bases from V and 5 bases from J; bases unmatched to any gene: 21.

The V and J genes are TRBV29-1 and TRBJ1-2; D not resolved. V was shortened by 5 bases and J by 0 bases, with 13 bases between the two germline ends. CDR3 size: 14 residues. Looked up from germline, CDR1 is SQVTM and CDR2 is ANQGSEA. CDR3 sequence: CSVLWRGSNYGYTF. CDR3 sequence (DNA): TGCAGCGTTCTCTGGAGAGGGTCTAACTATGGCTACACCTTC.

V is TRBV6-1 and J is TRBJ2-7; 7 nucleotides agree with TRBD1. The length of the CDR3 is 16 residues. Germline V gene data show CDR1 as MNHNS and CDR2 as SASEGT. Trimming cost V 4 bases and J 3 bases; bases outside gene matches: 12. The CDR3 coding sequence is TGTGCCAGCAGTGGGGGCCCCCACAGGGGCGACTACGAGCAGTACTTC. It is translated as CASSGGPHRGDYEQYF.

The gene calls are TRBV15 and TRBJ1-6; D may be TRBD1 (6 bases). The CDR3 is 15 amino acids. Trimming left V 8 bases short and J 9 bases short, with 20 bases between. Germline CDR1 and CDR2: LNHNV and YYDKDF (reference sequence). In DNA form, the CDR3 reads TGTGCCACCGGGCCCGGCAGGGGCAAGGGTTCACCCCTCCACTTT. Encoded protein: CATGPGRGKGSPLHF.

This CDR3 reads CASSFYPGSYEQYF. The CDR3 region has the DNA TGTGCCAGCAGTTTTTACCCGGGATCGTACGAGCAGTACTTC. V gene TRBV27 combines with J gene TRBJ2-7; possibly TRBD2 for D (5 bases). Trimming took 3 bases from V and 4 from J, leaving 13 bases between them. Looked up from germline, CDR1 is MNHEY and CDR2 is SMNVEV (reference sequence). The CDR3 spans 14 residues.

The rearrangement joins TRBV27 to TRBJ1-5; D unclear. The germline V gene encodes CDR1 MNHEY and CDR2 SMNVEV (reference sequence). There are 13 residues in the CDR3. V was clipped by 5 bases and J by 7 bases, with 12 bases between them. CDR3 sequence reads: CASSTGREQPQHF. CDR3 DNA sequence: TGTGCCAGCAGTACCGGTCGGGAGCAGCCCCAGCATTTT.

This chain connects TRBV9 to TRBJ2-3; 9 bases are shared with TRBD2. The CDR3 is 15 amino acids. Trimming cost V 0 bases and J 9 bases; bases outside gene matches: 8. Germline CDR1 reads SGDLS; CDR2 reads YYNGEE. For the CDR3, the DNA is TGTGCCAGCAGCGTAGAATGGACTAGCGTTGACACGCAGTATTTT. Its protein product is CASSVEWTSVDTQYF.

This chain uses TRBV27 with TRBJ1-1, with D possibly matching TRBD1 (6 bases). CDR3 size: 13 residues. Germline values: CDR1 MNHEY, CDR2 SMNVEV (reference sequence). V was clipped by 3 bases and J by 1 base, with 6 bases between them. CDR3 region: CASSLDRNTEAFF. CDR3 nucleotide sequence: TGTGCCAGCAGTTTGGACAGGAACACTGAAGCTTTCTTT.

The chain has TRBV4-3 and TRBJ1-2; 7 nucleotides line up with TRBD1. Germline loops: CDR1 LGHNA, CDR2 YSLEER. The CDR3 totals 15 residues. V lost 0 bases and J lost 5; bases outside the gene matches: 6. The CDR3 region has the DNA TGCGCCAGCAGCCAAGATCACAGGGGTACATATGGCTACACCTTC. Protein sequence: CASSQDHRGTYGYTF.

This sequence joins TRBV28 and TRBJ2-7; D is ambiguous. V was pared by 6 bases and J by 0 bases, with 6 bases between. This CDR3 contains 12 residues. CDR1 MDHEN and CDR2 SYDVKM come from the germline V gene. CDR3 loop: CASSGSSYEQYF. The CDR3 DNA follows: TGTGCCAGCAGCGGTTCCTCCTACGAGCAGTACTTC.

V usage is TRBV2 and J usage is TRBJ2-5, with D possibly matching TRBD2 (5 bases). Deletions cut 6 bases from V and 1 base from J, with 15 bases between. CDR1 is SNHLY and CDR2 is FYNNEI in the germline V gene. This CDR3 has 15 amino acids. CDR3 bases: TGTGCCAGCAGAACTAGTTTAGCCGTCCAAGAGACCCAGTACTTC. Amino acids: CASRTSLAVQETQYF.

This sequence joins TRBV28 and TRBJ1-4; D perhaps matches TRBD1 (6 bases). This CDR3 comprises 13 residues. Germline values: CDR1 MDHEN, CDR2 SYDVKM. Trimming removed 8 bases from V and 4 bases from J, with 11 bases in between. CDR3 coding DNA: TGTGCCAGCCGTGGACAGTATAATGAAAAACTGTTTTTT. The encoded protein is CASRGQYNEKLFF.

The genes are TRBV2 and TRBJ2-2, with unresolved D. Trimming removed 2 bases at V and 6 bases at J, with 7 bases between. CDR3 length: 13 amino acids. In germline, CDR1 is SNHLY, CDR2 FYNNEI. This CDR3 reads CASSEPPAGELFF. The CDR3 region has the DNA TGTGCCAGCAGTGAACCCCCTGCCGGGGAGCTGTTTTTT.

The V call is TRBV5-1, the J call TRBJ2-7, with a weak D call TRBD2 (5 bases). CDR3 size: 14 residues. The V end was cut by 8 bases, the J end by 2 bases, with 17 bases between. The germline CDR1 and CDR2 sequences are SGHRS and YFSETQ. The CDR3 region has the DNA TGCGCCAGTCAACCCGGACTCATAGCCTACGAGCAGTACTTC. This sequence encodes CASQPGLIAYEQYF.

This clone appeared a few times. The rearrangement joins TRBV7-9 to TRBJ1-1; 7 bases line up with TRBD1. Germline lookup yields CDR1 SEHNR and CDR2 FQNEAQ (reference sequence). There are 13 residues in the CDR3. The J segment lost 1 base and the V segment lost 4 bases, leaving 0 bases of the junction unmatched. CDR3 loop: CASSWTGNTEAFF. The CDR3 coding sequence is TGTGCCAGCAGCTGGACAGGGAACACTGAAGCTTTCTTT.

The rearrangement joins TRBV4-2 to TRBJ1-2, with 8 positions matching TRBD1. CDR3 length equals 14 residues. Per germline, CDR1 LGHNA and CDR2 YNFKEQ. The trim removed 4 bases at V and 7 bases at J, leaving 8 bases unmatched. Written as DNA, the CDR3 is TGTGCCAGCAGCCTCGGCGGACAGGGAGGTGGCTACACCTTC. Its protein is CASSLGGQGGGYTF.

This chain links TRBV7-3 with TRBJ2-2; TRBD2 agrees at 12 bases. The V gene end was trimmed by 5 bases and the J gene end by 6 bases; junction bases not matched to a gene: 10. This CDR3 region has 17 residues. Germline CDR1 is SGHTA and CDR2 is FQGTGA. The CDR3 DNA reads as TGTGCCAGCAGCGCTAGCGGGGGGGCCGTAGTCCCCGGGGAGCTGTTTTTT. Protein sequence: CASSASGGAVVPGELFF. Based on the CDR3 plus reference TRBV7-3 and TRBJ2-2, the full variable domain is GAGVSQTPSNKVTEKGKYVELRCDPISGHTALYWYRQSLGQGPEFLIYFQGTGAADDSGLPNDRFFAVRPEGSVSTLKIQRTERGDSAVYLCASSASGGAVVPGELFFGEGSRLTVL.

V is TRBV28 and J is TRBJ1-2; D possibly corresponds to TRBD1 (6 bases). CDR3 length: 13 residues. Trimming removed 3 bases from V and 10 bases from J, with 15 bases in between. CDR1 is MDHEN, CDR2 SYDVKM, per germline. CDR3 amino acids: CASSFSLRTDYTF. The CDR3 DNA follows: TGTGCCAGCAGTTTCTCGCTTCGGACAGACTACACCTTC.

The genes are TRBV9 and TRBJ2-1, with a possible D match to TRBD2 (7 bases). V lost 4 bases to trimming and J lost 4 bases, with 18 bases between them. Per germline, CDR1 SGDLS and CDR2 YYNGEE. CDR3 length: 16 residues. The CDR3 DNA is TGTGCCAGCAGCCCCTGGGAGGGGGGGGGTTACAATGAGCAGTTCTTC. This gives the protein CASSPWEGGGYNEQFF.

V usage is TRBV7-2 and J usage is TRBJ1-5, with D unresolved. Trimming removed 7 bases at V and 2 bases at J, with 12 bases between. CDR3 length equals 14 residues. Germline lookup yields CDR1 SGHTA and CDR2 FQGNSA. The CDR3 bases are TGTGCCAGCACCGAACTCGGGGGCAATCAGCCCCAGCATTTT. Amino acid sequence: CASTELGGNQPQHF.

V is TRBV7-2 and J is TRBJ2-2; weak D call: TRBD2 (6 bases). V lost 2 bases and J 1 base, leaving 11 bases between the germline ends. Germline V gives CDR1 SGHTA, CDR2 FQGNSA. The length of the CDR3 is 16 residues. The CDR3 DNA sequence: TGTGCCAGCAGCTTAATTGGAGGGGTGAACACCGGGGAGCTGTTTTTT. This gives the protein CASSLIGGVNTGELFF.

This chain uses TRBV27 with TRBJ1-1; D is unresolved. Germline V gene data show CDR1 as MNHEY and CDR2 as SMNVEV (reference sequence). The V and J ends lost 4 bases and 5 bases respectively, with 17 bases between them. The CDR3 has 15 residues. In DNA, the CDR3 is TGTGCCAGCAGTTCCCCTCAATCGTCCGGGACTGAAGCTTTCTTT. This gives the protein CASSSPQSSGTEAFF.